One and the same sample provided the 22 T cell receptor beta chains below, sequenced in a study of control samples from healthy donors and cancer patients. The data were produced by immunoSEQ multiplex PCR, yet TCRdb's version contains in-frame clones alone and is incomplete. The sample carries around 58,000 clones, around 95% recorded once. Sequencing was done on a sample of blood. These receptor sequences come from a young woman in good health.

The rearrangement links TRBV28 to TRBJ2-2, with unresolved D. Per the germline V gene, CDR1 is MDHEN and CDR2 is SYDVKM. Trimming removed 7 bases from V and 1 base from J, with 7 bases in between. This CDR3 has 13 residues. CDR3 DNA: TGTGCCAGCACCCGACGGAACACCGGGGAGCTGTTTTTT. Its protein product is CASTRRNTGELFF.

The CDR3 sequence is CASSEGRTGNTGELFF. The CDR3 nucleotides read TGTGCCAGCAGTGAAGGCCGGACGGGGAACACCGGGGAGCTGTTTTTT. The chain links TRBV2 to TRBJ2-2, with D unclear. Trimming pared 1 base from V and 1 base from J, leaving 10 bases between. Germline CDR1 is SNHLY and CDR2 is FYNNEI. This CDR3 spans 16 amino acids.

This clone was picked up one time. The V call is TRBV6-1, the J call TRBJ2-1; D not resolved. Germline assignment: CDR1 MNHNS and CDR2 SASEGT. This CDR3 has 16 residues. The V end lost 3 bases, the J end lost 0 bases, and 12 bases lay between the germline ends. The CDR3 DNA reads TGTGCCAGCAGTGATTGGTTACAAAGCTCCTACAATGAGCAGTTCTTC. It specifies CASSDWLQSSYNEQFF.

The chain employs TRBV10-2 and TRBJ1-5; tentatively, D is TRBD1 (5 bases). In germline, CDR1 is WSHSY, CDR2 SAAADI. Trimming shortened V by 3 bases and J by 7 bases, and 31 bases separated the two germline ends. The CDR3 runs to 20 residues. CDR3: CASSDISLGAGKDLGQPQHF. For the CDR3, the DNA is TGCGCCAGCAGTGATATTTCGCTTGGGGCAGGGAAGGATTTAGGCCAGCCCCAGCATTTT.

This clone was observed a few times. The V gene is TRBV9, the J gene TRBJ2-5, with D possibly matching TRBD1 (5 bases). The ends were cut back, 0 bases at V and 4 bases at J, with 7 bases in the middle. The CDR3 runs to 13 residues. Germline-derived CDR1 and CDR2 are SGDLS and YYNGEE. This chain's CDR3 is CASSVGQSETQYF. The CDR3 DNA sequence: TGTGCCAGCAGCGTAGGACAGTCAGAGACCCAGTACTTC.

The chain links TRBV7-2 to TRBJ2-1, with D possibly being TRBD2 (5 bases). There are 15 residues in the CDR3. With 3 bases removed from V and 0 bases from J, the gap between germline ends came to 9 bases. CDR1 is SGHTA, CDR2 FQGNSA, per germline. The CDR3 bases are TGTGCCAGCAGCTTTATGGGGAGCTCCTACAATGAGCAGTTCTTC. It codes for CASSFMGSSYNEQFF.

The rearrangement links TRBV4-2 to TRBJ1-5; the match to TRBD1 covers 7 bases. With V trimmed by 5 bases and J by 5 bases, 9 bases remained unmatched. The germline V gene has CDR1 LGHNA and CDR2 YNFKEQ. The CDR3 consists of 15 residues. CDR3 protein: CASSVGGTRDQPQHF. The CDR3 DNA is TGTGCCAGCAGCGTAGGGGGCACAAGGGATCAGCCCCAGCATTTT.

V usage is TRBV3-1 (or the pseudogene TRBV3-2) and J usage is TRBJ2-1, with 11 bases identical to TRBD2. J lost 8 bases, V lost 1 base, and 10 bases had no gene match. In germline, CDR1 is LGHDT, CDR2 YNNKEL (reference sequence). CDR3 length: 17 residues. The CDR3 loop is CASSQATLAGGNDEQFF. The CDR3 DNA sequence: TGTGCCAGCAGCCAAGCTACCCTAGCGGGGGGCAACGATGAGCAGTTCTTC.

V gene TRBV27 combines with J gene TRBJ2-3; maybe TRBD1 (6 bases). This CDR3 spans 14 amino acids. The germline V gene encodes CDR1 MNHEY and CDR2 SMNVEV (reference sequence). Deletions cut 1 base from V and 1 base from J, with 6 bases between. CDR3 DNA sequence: TGTGCCAGCAGTTTATACAGGGGCACAGATACGCAGTATTTT. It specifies CASSLYRGTDTQYF.

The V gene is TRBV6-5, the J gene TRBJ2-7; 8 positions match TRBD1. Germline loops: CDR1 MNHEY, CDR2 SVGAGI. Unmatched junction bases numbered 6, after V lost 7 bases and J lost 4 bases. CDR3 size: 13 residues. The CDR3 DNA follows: TGTGCCAGCACCTCCGGACAGGGTTACGAGCAGTACTTC. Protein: CASTSGQGYEQYF.

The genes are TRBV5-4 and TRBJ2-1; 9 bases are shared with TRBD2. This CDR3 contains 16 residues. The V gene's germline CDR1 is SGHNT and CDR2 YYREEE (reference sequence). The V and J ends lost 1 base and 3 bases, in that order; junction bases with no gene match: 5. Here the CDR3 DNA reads TGTGCCAGCAGCTTGAGGCGGGGGGGAGTCTACAATGAGCAGTTCTTC. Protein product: CASSLRRGGVYNEQFF.

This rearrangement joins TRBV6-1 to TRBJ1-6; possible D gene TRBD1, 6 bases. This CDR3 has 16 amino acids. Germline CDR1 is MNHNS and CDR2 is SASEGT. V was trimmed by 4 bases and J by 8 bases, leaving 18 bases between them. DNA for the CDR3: TGTGCCAGCAGTGTGTTGGTAGGACAGAGTTATTCACCCCTCCACTTT. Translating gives CASSVLVGQSYSPLHF.

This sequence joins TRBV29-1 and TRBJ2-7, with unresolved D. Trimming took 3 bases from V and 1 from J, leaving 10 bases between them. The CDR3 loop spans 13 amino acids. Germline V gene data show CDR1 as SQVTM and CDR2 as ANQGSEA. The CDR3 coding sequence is TGCAGCGTTGATTCCCCAGATTCCTACGAGCAGTACTTC. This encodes CSVDSPDSYEQYF.

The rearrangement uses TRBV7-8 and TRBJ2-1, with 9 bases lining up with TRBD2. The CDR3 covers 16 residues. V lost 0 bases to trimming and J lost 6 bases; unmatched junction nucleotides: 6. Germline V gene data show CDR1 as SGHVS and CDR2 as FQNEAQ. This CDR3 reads CASSLAGRGGGNEQFF. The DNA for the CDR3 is TGTGCCAGCAGCTTAGCCGGGCGGGGGGGCGGCAATGAGCAGTTCTTC.

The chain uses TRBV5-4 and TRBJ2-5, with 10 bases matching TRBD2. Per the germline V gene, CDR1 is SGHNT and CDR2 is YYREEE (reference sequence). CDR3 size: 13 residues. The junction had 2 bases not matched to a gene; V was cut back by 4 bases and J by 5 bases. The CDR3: CASSPGLAETQYF. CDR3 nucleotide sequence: TGTGCCAGCAGCCCGGGACTAGCGGAGACCCAGTACTTC.

The chain's CDR3 is CASSLRPGGEYGYTF. CDR3 DNA: TGTGCCAGCAGCTTAAGACCAGGGGGGGAATATGGCTACACCTTC. The chain links TRBV7-6 to TRBJ1-2, with 7 bases that match TRBD1. The CDR3 extends over 15 amino acids. In germline, CDR1 is SGHVS, CDR2 FNYEAQ. V dropped 2 bases and J dropped 5; count of bases not matched to a gene: 8.

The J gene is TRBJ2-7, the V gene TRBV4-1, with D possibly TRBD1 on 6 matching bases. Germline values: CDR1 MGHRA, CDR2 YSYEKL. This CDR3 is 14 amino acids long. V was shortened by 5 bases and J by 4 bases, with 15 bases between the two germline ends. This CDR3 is CASSYRDNSYEQYF. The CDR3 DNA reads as TGCGCCAGCAGCTACCGGGACAACAGTTACGAGCAGTACTTC.

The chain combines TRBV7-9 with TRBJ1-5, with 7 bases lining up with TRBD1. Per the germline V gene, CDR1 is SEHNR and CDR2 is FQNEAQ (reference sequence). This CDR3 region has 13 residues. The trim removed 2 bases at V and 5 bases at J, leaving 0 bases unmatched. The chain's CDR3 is CASSLQGDQPQHF. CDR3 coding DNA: TGTGCCAGCAGCTTACAGGGGGATCAGCCCCAGCATTTT.

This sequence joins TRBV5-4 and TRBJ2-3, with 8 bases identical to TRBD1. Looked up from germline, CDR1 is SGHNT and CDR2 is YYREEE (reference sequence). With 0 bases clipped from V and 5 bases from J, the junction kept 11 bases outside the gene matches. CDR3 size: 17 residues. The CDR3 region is CASSLAVGQGAKDTQYF. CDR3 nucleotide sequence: TGTGCCAGCAGCTTGGCAGTAGGGCAGGGGGCAAAAGATACGCAGTATTTT.

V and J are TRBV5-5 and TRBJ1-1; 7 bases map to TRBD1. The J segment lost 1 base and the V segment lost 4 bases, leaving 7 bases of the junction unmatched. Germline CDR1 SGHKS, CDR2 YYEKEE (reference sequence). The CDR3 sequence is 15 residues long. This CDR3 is CASSPRTGGNTEAFF. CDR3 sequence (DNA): TGTGCCAGCAGCCCCAGGACAGGTGGGAACACTGAAGCTTTCTTT.

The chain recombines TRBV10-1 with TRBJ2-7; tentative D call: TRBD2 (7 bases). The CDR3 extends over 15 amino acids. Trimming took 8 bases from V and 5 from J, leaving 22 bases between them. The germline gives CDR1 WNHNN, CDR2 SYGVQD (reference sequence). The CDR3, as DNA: TGCGCCAGCTTCCTCCGGGGGGTCGGGGGCCACGAGCAGTACTTC. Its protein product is CASFLRGVGGHEQYF.

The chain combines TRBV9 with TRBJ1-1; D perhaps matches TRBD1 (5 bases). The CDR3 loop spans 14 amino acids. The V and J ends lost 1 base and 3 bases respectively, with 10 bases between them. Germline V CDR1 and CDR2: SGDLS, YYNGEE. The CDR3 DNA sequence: TGTGCCAGCAGCGTAAGCGGGGCTCACACTGAAGCTTTCTTT. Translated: CASSVSGAHTEAFF.